The entry that follows covers one T cell receptor beta chain sequence. Antigen: not known. This sample was taken from a study of neurological immune-mediated disorders. General study findings and limits: A possible signature was seen in one related-CDR3 cluster, into which phylogenetic grouping placed the repertoires of 18 of 34 multiple sclerosis patients. The study found no CDR3 amino acid sequences shared by expanded clones across subjects, suggesting private repertoires in all groups.

One entry per CDR3 protein results from TCRdb running MiXCR on the 5' RACE reads. The table has about 50,000 distinct CDR3 sequences, 1.9% seen once. The J segment lost 0 bases and the V segment lost 6 bases, leaving 8 bases of the junction unmatched. The CDR3 extends over 16 amino acids. From germline, CDR1 is SNHLY and CDR2 FYNNEI. The unsorted libraries were prepared from 2 million PBMCs (stored at -80 C). Sequenced material: PBMCs. The TCR was taken from a woman aged 40 to 50 with multiple sclerosis. The rearrangement joins TRBV2 to TRBJ2-3; TRBD2 agrees at 8 bases. CDR3 sequence reads: CASSRGAGGSTDTQYF. The CDR3 bases are TGTGCCAGCAGCCGGGGGGCGGGGGGTAGCACAGATACGCAGTATTTT.